This T cell receptor beta chain comes out of a study of blood T cell repertoires in COVID-19. Across the whole study: Both acute and convalescent COVID-19 samples were obtained from the United States, Italy and Spain. The cDNA or gDNA used as material had been derived from T cells, B-cell-depleted T cells, or PBMCs.

During active infection, Seattle patients enrolled and were then monitored through disease. Germline CDR1 reads MGHRA; CDR2 reads YSYEKL. The CDR3 runs 17 residues. Trimming cost V 1 base and J 8 bases, with 23 bases left between them. As handled by the study authors: Estimation of nucleated cell counts was performed using reference gene primer amplification. TCRdb's table, derived via immunoSEQ multiplex PCR, lists solely in-frame clones and lacks some. That table is the source of V, J and clone size, and D and trimming were worked out from the DNA. This sample has roughly 300,000 clones, with 80% to 90% found just once.

This TCR came from a woman in her thirties with COVID-19, enrolled during active disease. The J gene is TRBJ1-2, the V gene TRBV4-1, with a tentative D call TRBD1 (5 bases). Sequenced: peripheral blood. The CDR3 nucleotides read TGCGCCAGCAGCCAAGGGGTGTTGGAGGGGTTATCAGGGGGCTACACCTTC. Its protein is CASSQGVLEGLSGGYTF.